This T cell receptor beta chain originates from a study of T cell responses to AZD1222 COVID-19 vaccine. Trimming left V 0 bases short and J 1 base short, with 21 bases between. The germline CDR1 and CDR2 sequences are MNHEY and SMNVEV (reference sequence). The CDR3 is 19 amino acids. The method was immunoSEQ multiplex PCR; TCRdb's version includes in-frame clones alone and lacks a portion of them. The profile shows about 90,000 clones, 80% to 90% of them singletons. Sequences were derived from peripheral blood, sampled on day 0 of AZD1222 vaccination. This TCR was sampled from an adult in good health. V usage is TRBV27 and J usage is TRBJ1-2, with D uncertain. The DNA of the CDR3 is TGTGCCAGCAGTTTATCTCCTCTGCGCCTCAACCCTCTTAACTATGGCTACACCTTC. Translating it yields CASSLSPLRLNPLNYGYTF.